These T cell receptor beta chains were read from a single sample in a study of blood T cells in healthy people across ages. MiXCR was run by TCRdb on the 5' RACE reads, yielding one entry per CDR3 protein. The sample contains 1,500,000 or so distinct CDR3 sequences, 59% of which appear only once. Source material: blood. The receptors shown here come from a man younger than 35 in good health. The CDR3 runs from the conserved cysteine through the conserved F or W.

cdr3_aa: CASSLNTGSGANVLTF
j_call: TRBJ2-6
v_call: TRBV18

cdr3_aa: CAWKDRGGFPLHF
j_call: TRBJ1-6
v_call: TRBV30

cdr3_aa: CASSPAGVVYEQYF
j_call: TRBJ2-7
v_call: TRBV12-3/TRBV12-4

cdr3_aa: CASGTSGGAGSSYNEQFF
j_call: TRBJ2-1
v_call: TRBV27

cdr3_aa: CAISTGDLSYNEQYF
j_call: TRBJ2-7
v_call: TRBV28

cdr3_aa: CASNGGGHEQFF
j_call: TRBJ2-1
v_call: TRBV12-3/TRBV12-4

cdr3_aa: CASSPTSDSTDTQYF
j_call: TRBJ2-3
v_call: TRBV11-2

cdr3_aa: CASSYPSSGIQETQYF
j_call: TRBJ2-5
v_call: TRBV7-2

cdr3_aa: CSARDQAGTGYAEQYF
j_call: TRBJ2-7
v_call: TRBV20-1

cdr3_aa: CASGTSGLAYEQYF
j_call: NA
v_call: TRBV14

cdr3_aa: CTSSLGLLPETQYF
j_call: TRBJ2-5
v_call: TRBV27

cdr3_aa: CTAQVPGYEQYF
j_call: NA
v_call: TRBV29-1

cdr3_aa: CSAREQGGGYTF
j_call: TRBJ1-2
v_call: TRBV20-1

cdr3_aa: CASSQGLGDYNEQFF
j_call: TRBJ2-1
v_call: TRBV27

cdr3_aa: CASGRGNSYEQYF
j_call: NA
v_call: TRBV10-2

cdr3_aa: CASSYIGETFSTDTQYF
j_call: TRBJ2-3
v_call: TRBV6-6

cdr3_aa: CASNPGRGNNEQFF
j_call: TRBJ2-1
v_call: TRBV27

cdr3_aa: CASSQDGGKAYEQYF
j_call: TRBJ2-7
v_call: TRBV4-1

cdr3_aa: CASSVAKWDIQYF
j_call: TRBJ2-4
v_call: TRBV7-2

cdr3_aa: CATSREGQGSPLHF
j_call: TRBJ1-6
v_call: TRBV15

cdr3_aa: CASSQGPVFSGLAAGDTQYF
j_call: TRBJ2-3
v_call: TRBV4-2

cdr3_aa: CAWSPRGDQPQHF
j_call: TRBJ1-5
v_call: TRBV30

cdr3_aa: CATSRTSGRSQETQYF
j_call: TRBJ2-5
v_call: TRBV15

cdr3_aa: CASSWPGPNTGELFF
j_call: TRBJ2-2
v_call: TRBV12-3/TRBV12-4

cdr3_aa: CASSFRQGEPYEQYF
j_call: TRBJ2-7
v_call: TRBV7-2

cdr3_aa: CSADSGGVYNEQFF
j_call: TRBJ2-1
v_call: TRBV20-1

cdr3_aa: CASSLTPERGRETQYF
j_call: TRBJ2-5
v_call: TRBV12-3/TRBV12-4

cdr3_aa: CSVLEVTLVPTGANVLTF
j_call: TRBJ2-6
v_call: TRBV29-1

cdr3_aa: CASSQDLWETQYF
j_call: TRBJ2-5
v_call: TRBV4-2

cdr3_aa: CASRPLTGELFF
j_call: TRBJ2-2
v_call: TRBV12-3/TRBV12-4

cdr3_aa: CASSQVRGTYEQYF
j_call: TRBJ2-7
v_call: TRBV4-3

cdr3_aa: CASSSGPTYNEQFF
j_call: TRBJ2-1
v_call: TRBV5-1

cdr3_aa: CSARQDGYEQYF
j_call: TRBJ2-7
v_call: TRBV29-1

cdr3_aa: CASISRPGAYNEQFF
j_call: TRBJ2-1
v_call: TRBV6-5

cdr3_aa: CASSKNQPQHF
j_call: TRBJ1-5
v_call: TRBV21-1

cdr3_aa: CSARDWTGRETQYF
j_call: TRBJ2-5
v_call: TRBV20-1

cdr3_aa: CASSLWGGSSIQYF
j_call: TRBJ2-4
v_call: TRBV5-6

cdr3_aa: CASRKTLDSLRYSNQPQHF
j_call: TRBJ1-5
v_call: TRBV27

cdr3_aa: CASSIRLEGSGEQYF
j_call: TRBJ2-4
v_call: TRBV11-2

cdr3_aa: CSASVSGRAVGELFF
j_call: TRBJ2-2
v_call: TRBV20-1

cdr3_aa: CSAESGSKGTNEQFF
j_call: TRBJ2-1
v_call: TRBV20-1

cdr3_aa: CSARETRGSGTEAFF
j_call: TRBJ1-1
v_call: TRBV20-1

cdr3_aa: CASSLEGSGANVLTF
j_call: TRBJ2-6
v_call: TRBV5-1

cdr3_aa: CASSDMSIQETQYF
j_call: TRBJ2-5
v_call: TRBV6-2/TRBV6-3

cdr3_aa: CASSPGLGRETQYF
j_call: TRBJ2-5
v_call: TRBV4-1

cdr3_aa: CASSTNSGGAYEQYF
j_call: TRBJ2-7
v_call: TRBV27

cdr3_aa: CASSPWIIYQETQYF
j_call: TRBJ2-5
v_call: TRBV12-3/TRBV12-4

cdr3_aa: CASSLAAETSGTDTQYF
j_call: TRBJ2-3
v_call: TRBV7-9

cdr3_aa: CASSQVAGGTSAFYNEQFF
j_call: TRBJ2-1
v_call: TRBV4-1

cdr3_aa: CASSYLRGREYNEQFF
j_call: TRBJ2-1
v_call: TRBV6-9

cdr3_aa: CASSLEGSRTDTQYF
j_call: TRBJ2-3
v_call: TRBV12-3/TRBV12-4

cdr3_aa: CASSQPGGLDTQYF
j_call: TRBJ2-3
v_call: TRBV4-1

cdr3_aa: CASRDKTGGYNSPLHF
j_call: TRBJ1-6
v_call: TRBV3-1

cdr3_aa: CSAREGSANYGYTF
j_call: TRBJ1-2
v_call: TRBV20-1

cdr3_aa: CASSLWTSGRRNEQFF
j_call: TRBJ2-1
v_call: TRBV7-2

cdr3_aa: CASSLEGLRGEKLFF
j_call: TRBJ1-4
v_call: TRBV5-1

cdr3_aa: CASSQVGDYTEAFF
j_call: TRBJ1-1
v_call: TRBV4-1

cdr3_aa: CSVRAVSGRNVNTQYF
j_call: TRBJ2-3
v_call: TRBV29-1

cdr3_aa: CASSQGEVNFGKLFF
j_call: TRBJ1-4
v_call: TRBV3-1

cdr3_aa: CASSEALPGGATNEKLFF
j_call: TRBJ1-4
v_call: TRBV6-1